This T cell receptor (beta chain) was captured by sequencing in a study of PD-1 blockade in classical Hodgkin lymphoma. Broader study findings: Baseline TCR diversity was reportedly lower in newly diagnosed patients than healthy donors. Whoever responded completely had baseline diversity much like that seen in newly diagnosed patients.

The method was immunoSEQ multiplex PCR; TCRdb's version includes in-frame clones alone and lacks a portion of them. The sample has fewer than 100,000 clones, under 95% seen once; the top ten hold just under 2%. In regard to this clone: Its specificity is unknown.

Time point in this sample: cycle 4 day 1 (C4D1), after 5 to 7 weeks of nivolumab. Every one of the patients relapsed after autologous stem cell transplantation (brentuximab vedotin exposure was variable). V lost 4 bases, J lost 6 bases, and 13 bases lay in between. The CDR3 is made up of 13 amino acids. In germline, CDR1 is LNHDA, CDR2 SQIVND (reference sequence). Here the sequenced sample was peripheral blood mononuclear cells (PBMCs), taken before the fourth cycle of nivolumab. The sequence came from a human donor with classical Hodgkin lymphoma. The chain combines TRBV19 with TRBJ2-7, with D possibly being TRBD2 (6 bases). In nucleotides, the CDR3 is TGTGCCAGTAGTAGCGGAGGGGAGGTCGAGCAGTACTTC. Its protein product is CASSSGGEVEQYF.